The 32 T cell receptor beta chains presented below share a single source sample, sequenced in a study of blood T cell repertoires in COVID-19. Some clones are missing from TCRdb's copy, which holds only in-frame ones; the method was immunoSEQ multiplex PCR. This sample has fewer than 110,000 clones; roughly 87% occur once, and the top ten carry approximately 6.2%. The source material was peripheral blood. These receptors all stem from a human donor in a cohort sampled during active COVID-19.

This chain connects TRBV5-1 to TRBJ2-1; 8 nucleotides match TRBD2. V shed 2 bases, J shed 3 bases, and the junction held 19 bases outside the gene matches. The CDR3 extends over 20 amino acids. Germline CDR1 reads SGHRS; CDR2 reads YFSETQ. The CDR3 region is CASSLIFGGGTTNFYNEQFF. The DNA of the CDR3 is TGCGCCAGCAGCTTAATCTTCGGCGGGGGGACCACAAACTTCTACAATGAGCAGTTCTTC.

The chain employs TRBV7-3 and TRBJ2-5; unclear D gene. Trimming stripped 5 bases from V and 2 bases from J, with 15 bases between. From germline, CDR1 is SGHTA and CDR2 FQGTGA. The CDR3 extends over 15 amino acids. The CDR3 is CASSLIATGQETQYF. CDR3 nucleotides: TGTGCCAGCAGCCTGATCGCGACTGGGCAAGAGACCCAGTACTTC.

This chain uses TRBV5-6 with TRBJ2-3; D unclear. V shed 4 bases and J shed 6 bases, with 9 bases lying between them. Germline assignment: CDR1 SGHDT and CDR2 YYEEEE. CDR3 size: 12 residues. The DNA of the CDR3 is TGTGCCAGCAGCCCCCGTCGGGATACGCAGTATTTT. It encodes CASSPRRDTQYF.

The chain is built from TRBV9 and TRBJ2-2; weak D call: TRBD2 (5 bases). The CDR3 extends over 16 amino acids. Germline CDR1 SGDLS, CDR2 YYNGEE. Trimming took off 0 bases at V and 1 base at J, with 10 bases between the two ends. The CDR3 region has the DNA TGTGCCAGCAGCGTAGGTTCGGGGAAGAACACCGGGGAGCTGTTTTTT. Translating gives CASSVGSGKNTGELFF. Together with reference TRBV9 and TRBJ2-2, the CDR3 gives the full variable domain: DSGVTQTPKHLITATGQRVTLRCSPRSGDLSVYWYQQSLDQGLQFLIQYYNGEERAKGNILERFSAQQFPDLHSELNLSSLELGDSALYFCASSVGSGKNTGELFFGEGSRLTVL.

The J gene is TRBJ2-1, the V gene TRBV5-4; 7 positions match TRBD1. Germline V gene lookup returns CDR1 SGHNT and CDR2 YYREEE (reference sequence). CDR3 size: 16 residues. The trim removed 4 bases at V and 0 bases at J, leaving 7 bases unmatched. The CDR3 DNA reads TGTGCCAGCAGCCCCGGGACAGCCTCCTCCTACAATGAGCAGTTCTTC. It encodes CASSPGTASSYNEQFF.

V usage is TRBV6-5 and J usage is TRBJ1-4; D remains ambiguous. This CDR3 contains 14 residues. The ends were cut back, 8 bases at V and 6 bases at J, with 16 bases in the middle. Germline CDR1 MNHEY, CDR2 SVGAGI. DNA of the CDR3: TGTGCCAGCCACGACGGTGGGCGCGATGAAAAACTGTTTTTT. Amino acid sequence: CASHDGGRDEKLFF.

The rearrangement links TRBV6-5 to TRBJ2-7, with D unresolved. The germline CDR1 and CDR2 sequences are MNHEY and SVGAGI. Deletions cut 8 bases from V and 0 bases from J, with 8 bases between. The length of the CDR3 is 12 residues. The CDR3 nucleotides are TGTGCCAGCGGGCAGGCCTCCTACGAGCAGTACTTC. Its protein product is CASGQASYEQYF.

This clone was recorded a few times. Distinct nucleotide sequences in the sample also encode this CDR3. The chain employs TRBV6-5 and TRBJ2-2; TRBD2 is a possible D gene (5 bases). Looked up from germline, CDR1 is MNHEY and CDR2 is SVGAGI. Trimming stripped 0 bases from V and 4 bases from J, with 6 bases between. The CDR3 contains 14 residues. The CDR3: CASSYSGGTGELFF. The CDR3 bases are TGTGCCAGCAGTTACTCTGGAGGCACCGGGGAGCTGTTTTTT.

The V and J genes are TRBV5-6 and TRBJ1-1; unclear D gene. CDR1 SGHDT and CDR2 YYEEEE come from the germline V gene. The V end lost 2 bases, the J end lost 2 bases, and 7 bases lay between the germline ends. This CDR3 comprises 13 residues. CDR3 loop: CASSFTVNTEAFF. The CDR3 DNA is TGTGCCAGCAGCTTCACGGTTAACACTGAAGCTTTCTTT. The full variable domain, in which reference TRBV5-6 and TRBJ1-1 provide the parts outside the CDR3, is DAGVTQSPTHLIKTRGQQVTLRCSPKSGHDTVSWYQQALGQGPQFIFQYYEEEERQRGNFPDRFSGHQFPNYSSELNVNALLLGDSALYLCASSFTVNTEAFFGQGTRLTVV.

This clone was observed a handful of times. This rearrangement joins TRBV10-3 to TRBJ2-4, with a possible D match to TRBD2 (5 bases). This CDR3 comprises 13 residues. Germline values: CDR1 ENHRY, CDR2 SYGVKD. Trimming shortened V by 6 bases and J by 8 bases, and 14 bases separated the two germline ends. The CDR3 loop reads CAISGGQDYIQYF. The CDR3 coding sequence is TGTGCCATCAGCGGCGGGCAGGACTACATTCAGTACTTC.

The chain is built from TRBV6-5 and TRBJ2-1; D not certain. This CDR3 is 16 amino acids long. Germline V CDR1 and CDR2: MNHEY, SVGAGI. V was pared by 4 bases and J by 0 bases, with 13 bases between. The CDR3 coding sequence is TGTGCCAGCAGTTTCGACTTGCCGAGCTCCTACAATGAGCAGTTCTTC. This encodes CASSFDLPSSYNEQFF.

This clone was seen only once. The V gene is TRBV28, the J gene TRBJ2-5, with 12 nucleotides matching TRBD1. CDR1 MDHEN and CDR2 SYDVKM come from the germline V gene. The CDR3 contains 15 residues. After removal of 3 bases from V and 5 bases from J, the junction contained 4 bases not matched to a gene. CDR3: CASSFTGTGGETQYF. DNA of the CDR3: TGTGCCAGCAGTTTTACCGGGACAGGGGGCGAGACCCAGTACTTC.

This clone was seen only a few times. The gene calls are TRBV29-1 and TRBJ2-1; a weak D match, TRBD2 (5 bases). V dropped 4 bases and J dropped 4 bases, with 17 bases sitting between them. Germline values: CDR1 SQVTM, CDR2 ANQGSEA. CDR3 length: 15 amino acids. In nucleotides, the CDR3 is TGCAGCGTTGGGGCTGCCCCTCCGGGGTACAATGAGCAGTTCTTC. It yields the protein CSVGAAPPGYNEQFF.

DNA of the CDR3: TGTGCCAGCAGTGGTTCCGCTAGTCGTACAGATACGCAGTATTTT. Its protein is CASSGSASRTDTQYF. The chain is built from TRBV2 and TRBJ2-3; D gene uncertain. Germline V CDR1 and CDR2: SNHLY, FYNNEI. V dropped 4 bases and J dropped 3 bases, with 14 bases sitting between them. The length of the CDR3 is 15 residues.

This chain joins TRBV28 and TRBJ1-1, with 7 bases that match TRBD1. With V trimmed by 3 bases and J by 11 bases, 6 bases remained unmatched. CDR3 length equals 12 residues. Germline CDR1 and CDR2: MDHEN and SYDVKM. The CDR3 region has the DNA TGTGCCAGCAGTTTGAGGGGGCAAGTGGCTTTCTTT. Amino acids: CASSLRGQVAFF.

CDR3 in DNA: TGTGCCTTCACGACAGACGAAACCTATAATTCACCCCTCCACTTT. It codes for CAFTTDETYNSPLHF. The chain is built from TRBV30 and TRBJ1-6, with a weak D call TRBD1 (5 bases). V was trimmed by 7 bases and J by 2 bases, leaving 15 bases between them. The V gene's germline CDR1 is GTSNPN and CDR2 SVGIG (reference sequence). This CDR3 region has 15 residues. Combining the CDR3 with reference TRBV30 and TRBJ1-6 gives the whole variable domain SQTIHQWPATLVQPVGSPLSLECTVEGTSNPNLYWYRQAAGRGLQLLFYSVGIGQISSEVPQNLSASRPQDRQFILSSKKLLLSDSGFYLCAFTTDETYNSPLHFGNGTRLTVT.

This clone was counted between two and nine times. V usage is TRBV6-5 and J usage is TRBJ2-7, with 9 bases lining up with TRBD2. The CDR3 totals 15 residues. Trimming cost V 2 bases and J 3 bases; bases outside gene matches: 5. CDR1 is MNHEY, CDR2 SVGAGI, per germline. The CDR3 sequence is CASSYPAGGIYEQYF. Here the CDR3 DNA reads TGTGCCAGCAGTTACCCCGCGGGAGGGATCTACGAGCAGTACTTC.

The chain is built from TRBV1 and TRBJ2-7; TRBD2, as called in the table, went unchecked against the DNA. TRBV1 counts as a pseudogene. The CDR3 has 18 residues. CDR3 in DNA: TGCACCAGCAGCCAAGATCCCCCCCCTAGCGGGAGAAACTACGAGCAGTACTTC. Protein: CTSSQDPPPSGRNYEQYF.

The chain combines TRBV6-2 or TRBV6-3 with TRBJ1-1; D might be TRBD1 (5 bases). Germline V gene sequence: CDR1 MNHEY, CDR2 SVGEGT. Trimming pared 4 bases from V and 4 bases from J, leaving 19 bases between. The CDR3 runs 16 residues. The CDR3 region is CASSSLRGRGGTEAFF. Here the CDR3 DNA reads TGTGCCAGCAGTTCGCTAAGAGGGAGGGGAGGCACTGAAGCTTTCTTT.

The chain carries TRBV6-6 and TRBJ2-2; TRBD1 matches 9 bases. V dropped 5 bases and J dropped 4; count of bases not matched to a gene: 8. CDR1 and CDR2 from the germline V gene are MNHNY and SVGAGI (reference sequence). CDR3 length: 16 amino acids. CDR3 nucleotides: TGTGCCAGCAGTCGCGGGACAGGGAGGGGCACCGGGGAGCTGTTTTTT. This encodes CASSRGTGRGTGELFF.

The gene calls are TRBV27 and TRBJ2-5; weak D call: TRBD1 (6 bases). V dropped 0 bases and J dropped 5 bases, with 19 bases sitting between them. Germline assignment: CDR1 MNHEY and CDR2 SMNVEV (reference sequence). The CDR3 spans 17 residues. The CDR3 sequence is CASSLSRGSGTWETQYF. For the CDR3, the DNA is TGTGCCAGCAGTTTATCGAGGGGGTCGGGAACCTGGGAGACCCAGTACTTC.

The chain links TRBV21-1 to TRBJ2-7; the table's D call, TRBD2, has no DNA check behind it. TRBV21-1 is termed a pseudogene. This CDR3 contains 17 residues. CDR3 sequence: CASRGKTIAGGKYEQYF. The CDR3 coding sequence is TGTGCCAGCAGGGGCAAAACTATCGCGGGAGGGAAATACGAGCAGTACTTC.

The chain recombines TRBV6-6 with TRBJ2-3; 8 bases map to TRBD2. Trimming took 8 bases from V and 4 from J; bases not matched to a gene: 8. CDR3 length: 14 amino acids. Per the germline V gene, CDR1 is MNHNY and CDR2 is SVGAGI (reference sequence). This chain's CDR3 is CASRPGRGADTQYF. The CDR3 DNA follows: TGTGCCAGCCGGCCGGGGCGGGGGGCAGATACGCAGTATTTT.

The rearrangement joins TRBV19 to TRBJ1-5; a possible D gene is TRBD1 (5 bases). The length of the CDR3 is 18 residues. Germline V gene sequence: CDR1 LNHDA, CDR2 SQIVND (reference sequence). V lost 7 bases and J 0 bases, leaving 22 bases between the germline ends. CDR3 bases: TGTGCCAGTACCGCCCTAGGACGGACGGGACTTAGCAATCAGCCCCAGCATTTT. Its protein product is CASTALGRTGLSNQPQHF.

This chain joins TRBV27 and TRBJ2-3, with D tentatively TRBD2 (7 bases). This CDR3 spans 14 amino acids. V lost 2 bases and J 2 bases, leaving 8 bases between the germline ends. Germline V CDR1 and CDR2: MNHEY, SMNVEV (reference sequence). CDR3 nucleotides: TGTGCCAGCAGTTTACGGGGGGCCACAGATACGCAGTATTTT. Translation: CASSLRGATDTQYF.

The CDR3, as DNA: TGTGCCAGCAGCGGGAGATCCGGGACTAGCGACTACAATGAGCAGTTCTTC. It yields the protein CASSGRSGTSDYNEQFF. The V call is TRBV9, the J call TRBJ2-1, with 10 bases lining up with TRBD2. Per the germline V gene, CDR1 is SGDLS and CDR2 is YYNGEE. The CDR3 has 17 residues. J gave up 3 bases and V 3 bases, and 9 bases lay outside the gene matches.

V gene TRBV5-1 combines with J gene TRBJ2-1, with TRBD2 identical over 12 bases. Looked up from germline, CDR1 is SGHRS and CDR2 is YFSETQ. The trim removed 4 bases at V and 0 bases at J, leaving 5 bases unmatched. The CDR3 runs 17 residues. The CDR3 DNA is TGCGCCAGCAGCGATCTAGCGGGAGGGAGCTCCTACAATGAGCAGTTCTTC. Translated, it gives CASSDLAGGSSYNEQFF. The full variable domain, in which reference TRBV5-1 and TRBJ2-1 provide the parts outside the CDR3, is KAGVTQTPRYLIKTRGQQVTLSCSPISGHRSVSWYQQTPGQGLQFLFEYFSETQRNKGNFPGRFSGRQFSNSRSEMNVSTLELGDSALYLCASSDLAGGSSYNEQFFGPGTRLTVL.

The chain combines TRBV6-5 with TRBJ2-3, with 9 positions matching TRBD2. V shed 11 bases, J shed 2 bases, and the junction held 8 bases outside the gene matches. CDR3 length: 14 residues. The germline gives CDR1 MNHEY, CDR2 SVGAGI. DNA of the CDR3: TGTGCCGTGGGGGCTAGCGGGGCCACAGATACGCAGTATTTT. Translating gives CAVGASGATDTQYF.

This chain uses TRBV28 with TRBJ2-5; no reliable D call. Germline V gene sequence: CDR1 MDHEN, CDR2 SYDVKM. This CDR3 has 14 residues. V lost 2 bases and J 4 bases, leaving 11 bases between the germline ends. Here the CDR3 reads CASSLELTLETQYF. The CDR3 nucleotides are TGTGCCAGCAGTTTAGAGCTAACCCTAGAGACCCAGTACTTC.

This rearrangement joins TRBV12-3 or TRBV12-4 to TRBJ2-1; D unclear. The V and J ends lost 3 bases and 0 bases respectively, with 3 bases between them. This CDR3 has 13 residues. The CDR3 DNA reads as TGTGCCAGCAGTTTTAGCTCCTACAATGAGCAGTTCTTC. Encoded protein: CASSFSSYNEQFF.

The chain recombines TRBV7-9 with TRBJ1-4; TRBD1 is a possible D gene (5 bases). The V end lost 3 bases, the J end lost 4 bases, and 12 bases lay between the germline ends. The CDR3 spans 15 residues. Germline loops: CDR1 SEHNR, CDR2 FQNEAQ (reference sequence). The CDR3 DNA sequence: TGTGCCAGCAGCTTGGGGACTGCACTTAATGAAAAACTGTTTTTT. Protein: CASSLGTALNEKLFF. Full variable domain (outside the CDR3, taken from reference TRBV7-9 and TRBJ1-4): DTGVSQNPRHKITKRGQNVTFRCDPISEHNRLYWYRQTLGQGPEFLTYFQNEAQLEKSRLLSDRFSAERPKGSFSTLEIQRTEQGDSAMYLCASSLGTALNEKLFFGSGTQLSVL.

The J gene is TRBJ2-5, the V gene TRBV28; 7 bases map to TRBD2. V gave up 3 bases and J gave up 5 bases; unmatched junction bases: 6. Germline loops: CDR1 MDHEN, CDR2 SYDVKM. This CDR3 contains 14 residues. The CDR3 DNA is TGTGCCAGCAGTTTTAACGGGGGAGGGGAGACCCAGTACTTC. Translated: CASSFNGGGETQYF.